A single TCR beta chain is shown here with its context. TCRdb itself ran the RT-PCR reads through MiXCR, one entry per CDR3 protein. The sample yields over 400,000 distinct CDR3 sequences, roughly 17% seen once. The CDR3 spans 16 residues. Germline V gene sequence: CDR1 SGHRS, CDR2 YFSETQ. The V and J ends lost 0 bases and 5 bases respectively, with 17 bases between them. The data derive from a study of patients and donors after allogeneic stem cell transplantation. This receptor was identified in a human donor who was either an allogeneic HSCT recipient or a stem cell or donor lymphocyte infusion donor (not recorded which). It is not recorded whose cells these are; they may come from a transplant donor. The sequencing sample was made of blood, either unsorted or a sorted T cell fraction (not recorded which). The chain links TRBV5-1 to TRBJ2-5; D might be TRBD2 (5 bases). The CDR3 loop reads CASSLEAGSTGETQYF. For the CDR3, the DNA is TGCGCCAGCAGCTTGGAGGCGGGCAGTACTGGGGAGACCCAGTACTTC. The full variable domain, completed using reference TRBV5-1 and TRBJ2-5, is KAGVTQTPRYLIKTRGQQVTLSCSPISGHRSVSWYQQTPGQGLQFLFEYFSETQRNKGNFPGRFSGRQFSNSRSEMNVSTLELGDSALYLCASSLEAGSTGETQYFGPGTRLLVL.